A single sample gave rise to the 5 T cell receptor beta chains below, sequenced in a study of T cell responses to AZD1222 COVID-19 vaccine. The assay was immunoSEQ multiplex PCR, and TCRdb's table has in-frame clones only and misses some. The sample shows 100,000 to 150,000 clones, roughly 84% of them seen only once. The sequenced sample was peripheral blood, obtained 28 days after the second AZD1222 dose. The receptor source for this set is an adult who received the AZD1222 COVID-19 vaccine.

J is TRBJ2-1 and V is TRBV7-9; D not resolved. V was trimmed by 0 bases and J by 5 bases, leaving 8 bases between them. The CDR3 extends over 14 amino acids. The germline V gene has CDR1 SEHNR and CDR2 FQNEAQ (reference sequence). As DNA, the CDR3 is TGTGCCAGCAGCTTAGCGGGTACACACAATGAGCAGTTCTTC. It is translated as CASSLAGTHNEQFF.

V usage is TRBV19 and J usage is TRBJ1-5, with TRBD1 as a possible D gene (6 bases). The V and J ends lost 10 bases and 5 bases respectively, with 24 bases between them. This CDR3 comprises 16 residues. In germline, CDR1 is LNHDA, CDR2 SQIVND (reference sequence). In nucleotides, the CDR3 is TGTGCCACACAACCGCAGGGGTCGCGAGGTCATCAGCCCCAGCATTTT. As protein: CATQPQGSRGHQPQHF.

The genes are TRBV28 and TRBJ1-5, with TRBD1 matching 7 bases. The germline CDR1 and CDR2 sequences are MDHEN and SYDVKM. The V gene end was trimmed by 6 bases and the J gene end by 8 bases; junction bases not matched to a gene: 7. This CDR3 comprises 13 residues. The CDR3: CASRRTQGEPQHF. The CDR3 nucleotides read TGTGCCAGCAGGCGAACCCAGGGGGAGCCCCAGCATTTT.

This clone was observed once. This rearrangement joins TRBV5-4 to TRBJ2-5; 10 nucleotides align to TRBD2. Germline CDR1 and CDR2: SGHNT and YYREEE (reference sequence). This CDR3 region has 16 residues. J lost 3 bases, V lost 4 bases, and 9 bases had no gene match. CDR3 protein: CASSAVAGGNEETQYF. The CDR3 DNA is TGTGCCAGCAGCGCAGTAGCGGGGGGAAACGAAGAGACCCAGTACTTC.

This clone was recorded only once. The rearrangement uses TRBV2 and TRBJ1-3; D perhaps matches TRBD1 (6 bases). The CDR3 sequence is 14 residues long. V was trimmed by 5 bases and J by 4 bases, leaving 12 bases between them. Germline V gene lookup returns CDR1 SNHLY and CDR2 FYNNEI. The CDR3 here is CASSPDRGGNTIYF. In nucleotides, the CDR3 is TGTGCCAGCAGTCCTGATAGGGGGGGAAACACCATATATTTT.